These 32 T cell receptor beta chains were all obtained from the same sample, sequenced in a study of cytomegalovirus exposure and HLA in healthy donors. Primers: 60 Vbeta forward and 13 Jbeta reverse. Produced via immunoSEQ multiplex PCR; TCRdb's table is partial and in-frame only. The table records about 170,000 clones, roughly four fifths of them present only once. Sequencing was performed on PBMCs. Receptors were obtained from a woman aged 18-35 years in good health and CMV-seropositive.

V usage is TRBV5-6 and J usage is TRBJ2-7, with a possible D match to TRBD2 (5 bases). The CDR3 extends over 14 amino acids. In germline, CDR1 is SGHDT, CDR2 YYEEEE. V was clipped by 3 bases and J by 3 bases, with 13 bases between them. The CDR3 DNA follows: TGTGCCAGCAGCTCCCTCCGGGAAGACTACGAGCAGTACTTC. Its protein product is CASSSLREDYEQYF.

This clone was counted a few times. The chain couples TRBV18 to TRBJ2-5, with 8 bases that match TRBD1. This CDR3 contains 15 residues. Germline V gene data show CDR1 as KGHSH and CDR2 as LQKENI. Germline trimming cut 2 bases from V and 5 bases from J; bases unmatched to any gene: 7. In DNA, the CDR3 is TGTGCCAGCTCACCAGTCCCGAACAGGGGGGAGACCCAGTACTTC. As protein: CASSPVPNRGETQYF.

The rearrangement links TRBV2 to TRBJ1-2; D perhaps matches TRBD1 (5 bases). Germline-derived CDR1 and CDR2 are SNHLY and FYNNEI. The CDR3 extends over 14 amino acids. With 11 bases removed from V and 2 bases from J, the gap between germline ends came to 18 bases. The CDR3 DNA is TGTGCCTCTCGGGGGGATTTGTTGAACTATGGCTACACCTTC. Amino acid sequence: CASRGDLLNYGYTF.

This clone was observed a few times. V is TRBV10-2 and J is TRBJ1-2, with a weak D call TRBD1 (5 bases). V was cut by 7 bases and J by 2 bases, with 20 bases left in between. CDR1 WSHSY and CDR2 SAAADI come from the germline V gene. CDR3 length: 16 residues. This chain's CDR3 is CASMDPPGGANYGYTF. The CDR3 DNA is TGCGCCAGCATGGATCCCCCTGGAGGGGCCAACTATGGCTACACCTTC.

The table lists this clone with a count of one. The V gene is TRBV27, the J gene TRBJ2-2, with 7 bases matching TRBD2. CDR1 and CDR2 (germline): MNHEY, SMNVEV (reference sequence). The CDR3 covers 16 residues. V dropped 7 bases and J dropped 5; count of bases not matched to a gene: 13. CDR3 nucleotide sequence: TGTGCCAGCACCCATGCGACCCCGGGGGGTACCGGGGAGCTGTTTTTT. It translates to CASTHATPGGTGELFF.

This clone was detected once. This chain links TRBV25-1 with TRBJ1-2; TRBD1 is a possible D gene (6 bases). The germline V gene encodes CDR1 MGHDK and CDR2 SYGVNS. The CDR3 consists of 15 residues. V lost 2 bases and J 9 bases, leaving 19 bases between the germline ends. CDR3 DNA sequence: TGTGCCAGCAGTGAAGGGACCGGGGGGCGCGAGAGCTACACCTTC. As protein: CASSEGTGGRESYTF.

About this clone: Other DNA sequences in the sample encode the same CDR3. This sequence joins TRBV5-1 and TRBJ1-1; D remains unclear. CDR1 SGHRS and CDR2 YFSETQ come from the germline V gene. CDR3 size: 13 residues. V was cut by 0 bases and J by 1 base, with 4 bases left in between. CDR3 loop: CASSLERNTEAFF. CDR3 bases: TGCGCCAGCAGCTTGGAGCGGAACACTGAAGCTTTCTTT.

V usage is TRBV4-3 and J usage is TRBJ2-5, with TRBD2 identical over 8 bases. The CDR3 sequence is 15 residues long. With V trimmed by 2 bases and J by 5 bases, 7 bases remained unmatched. The V gene's germline CDR1 is LGHNA and CDR2 YSLEER. CDR3 residues: CASSQTGGAGETQYF. CDR3 bases: TGCGCCAGCAGCCAAACCGGGGGGGCCGGGGAGACCCAGTACTTC.

This sequence joins TRBV6-1 and TRBJ1-6; the D is unclear. CDR1 MNHNS and CDR2 SASEGT come from the germline V gene. Trimming removed 9 bases at V and 5 bases at J, with 11 bases between. The CDR3 is made up of 13 amino acids. This CDR3 is CASLLINNSPLHF. The CDR3, as DNA: TGTGCCAGTCTACTGATAAATAATTCACCCCTCCACTTT.

The sample holds a few counts of this clone. This sequence joins TRBV29-1 and TRBJ1-1; D is perhaps TRBD1 (5 bases). The germline gives CDR1 SQVTM, CDR2 ANQGSEA. V lost 0 bases, J lost 3 bases, and 14 bases lay in between. This CDR3 comprises 15 residues. As DNA, the CDR3 is TGCAGCGTTGAAGAAGCCGGGGGATTCGACACTGAAGCTTTCTTT. Its translation: CSVEEAGGFDTEAFF.

The chain couples TRBV18 to TRBJ1-2; TRBD1 is a possible D gene (5 bases). CDR1 and CDR2 from the germline V gene are KGHSH and LQKENI. Trimming took off 4 bases at V and 3 bases at J, with 15 bases between the two ends. The CDR3 extends over 15 amino acids. This chain's CDR3 is CASSQQTREYYGYTF. The CDR3 coding sequence is TGTGCCAGCTCACAACAGACCAGGGAATACTATGGCTACACCTTC.

The CDR3 reads CASRVGDEKLFF. In DNA form, the CDR3 reads TGTGCCAGCCGGGTAGGGGATGAAAAACTGTTTTTT. J is TRBJ1-4 and V is TRBV28, with a weak D call TRBD1 (5 bases). The CDR3 is made up of 12 amino acids. Trimming pared 8 bases from V and 6 bases from J, leaving 10 bases between. Germline loops: CDR1 MDHEN, CDR2 SYDVKM.

This clone came up a few times. The chain has TRBV9 and TRBJ2-5; 12 bases fit TRBD1. The J call is doubtful: the DNA matches TRBJ2-7 better. Germline V gene sequence: CDR1 SGDLS, CDR2 YYNGEE. The CDR3 covers 15 residues. CDR3 sequence reads: CASSPGTGGIYEQYF. CDR3 coding DNA: TGTGCCAGCAGCCCCGGGACAGGGGGCATATACGAGCAGTACTTC.

J is TRBJ1-1 and V is TRBV19; the D gene is possibly TRBD1 (6 bases). Germline V lookup: CDR1 LNHDA, CDR2 SQIVND (reference sequence). Trimming cost V 6 bases and J 4 bases, with 12 bases left between them. The CDR3 extends over 13 amino acids. DNA of the CDR3: TGTGCCAGTAGGAGGGGGGGTGTCACTGAAGCTTTCTTT. Protein: CASRRGGVTEAFF.

The chain joins TRBV9 to TRBJ1-4; 7 bases are a match to TRBD1. The V gene end was trimmed by 4 bases and the J gene end by 8 bases; junction bases not matched to a gene: 11. This CDR3 has 15 amino acids. Germline V gives CDR1 SGDLS, CDR2 YYNGEE. In DNA, the CDR3 is TGTGCCAGCAGCCCTCGACAGGGCCGGAGGGAAAAACTGTTTTTT. Its translation is CASSPRQGRREKLFF.

The chain is built from TRBV2 and TRBJ1-4; a possible D gene is TRBD1 (6 bases). This CDR3 region has 13 residues. V was cut by 8 bases and J by 7 bases, with 14 bases left in between. Germline CDR1 is SNHLY and CDR2 is FYNNEI. This chain's CDR3 is CASRDTGVEKLFF. The CDR3 nucleotides are TGTGCCAGCCGGGACACTGGGGTTGAAAAACTGTTTTTT.

The J gene is TRBJ2-5, the V gene TRBV4-1; 14 positions agree with TRBD2. This CDR3 region has 19 residues. V was pared by 2 bases and J by 1 base, with 9 bases of the junction left unmatched. CDR1 and CDR2 (germline): MGHRA, YSYEKL. The CDR3 DNA is TGCGCCAGCAGCCAAACCCTGACTAGCGGGGGGGCGATCCAAGAGACCCAGTACTTC. Its protein product is CASSQTLTSGGAIQETQYF.

There are a few counts of this clone. The V and J genes are TRBV27 and TRBJ2-7; 10 nucleotides match TRBD2. V was pared by 4 bases and J by 1 base, with 4 bases of the junction left unmatched. The length of the CDR3 is 15 residues. Germline loops: CDR1 MNHEY, CDR2 SMNVEV (reference sequence). The CDR3 DNA reads as TGTGCCAGCAGTTCTTTAGCGGGGGGTTCCTACGAGCAGTACTTC. It translates to CASSSLAGGSYEQYF.

The chain has TRBV2 and TRBJ2-2, with D possibly matching TRBD2 (6 bases). Trimming left V 8 bases short and J 1 base short, with 11 bases between. CDR1 and CDR2 (germline): SNHLY, FYNNEI. There are 14 residues in the CDR3. The CDR3: CASATAGNTGELFF. The CDR3 nucleotides are TGTGCCAGCGCAACAGCGGGGAACACCGGGGAGCTGTTTTTT.

The CDR3 spells CASSQAGQGNSPLHF. For the CDR3, the DNA is TGCGCCAGCAGCCAAGCGGGACAGGGAAATTCACCCCTCCACTTT. The chain couples TRBV4-1 to TRBJ1-6; 9 nucleotides agree with TRBD1. J lost 7 bases, V lost 1 base, and 2 bases had no gene match. The CDR3 runs 15 residues. CDR1 is MGHRA and CDR2 is YSYEKL in the germline V gene.

The chain joins TRBV11-1 to TRBJ2-5; 10 positions agree with TRBD2. The CDR3 is made up of 17 amino acids. Per germline, CDR1 SGHAT and CDR2 FQDESV (reference sequence). After removal of 5 bases from V and 0 bases from J, the junction contained 9 bases not matched to a gene. The CDR3 bases are TGTGCCAGCAGCCTACGGACTAGCGGAGTTTACCAAGAGACCCAGTACTTC. As protein: CASSLRTSGVYQETQYF. The entire variable domain, with the rest obtained from reference TRBV11-1 and TRBJ2-5, is as follows: EAEVAQSPRYKITEKSQAVAFWCDPISGHATLYWYRQILGQGPELLVQFQDESVVDDSQLPKDRFSAERLKGVDSTLKIQPAELGDSAMYLCASSLRTSGVYQETQYFGPGTRLLVL.

V gene TRBV7-2 combines with J gene TRBJ1-2; 9 nucleotides agree with TRBD1. Germline V lookup: CDR1 SGHTA, CDR2 FQGNSA. With V trimmed by 4 bases and J by 4 bases, 4 bases remained unmatched. The CDR3 has 14 residues. The DNA for the CDR3 is TGTGCCAGCAGCTCCCTGACAGGGGGCTATGGCTACACCTTC. It translates to CASSSLTGGYGYTF.

V usage is TRBV5-1 and J usage is TRBJ2-3, with D maybe TRBD1 (5 bases). The length of the CDR3 is 12 residues. Trimming shortened V by 3 bases and J by 7 bases, and 9 bases separated the two germline ends. The germline V gene has CDR1 SGHRS and CDR2 YFSETQ. Here the CDR3 DNA reads TGCGCCAGCAGCTCCGACAGTAATACGCAGTATTTT. This codes for CASSSDSNTQYF. Together with reference TRBV5-1 and TRBJ2-3, the CDR3 gives the full variable domain: KAGVTQTPRYLIKTRGQQVTLSCSPISGHRSVSWYQQTPGQGLQFLFEYFSETQRNKGNFPGRFSGRQFSNSRSEMNVSTLELGDSALYLCASSSDSNTQYFGPGTRLTVL.

The CDR3 loop is CASRRRVDGELFF. The CDR3 DNA sequence: TGTGCCAGCAGACGGAGGGTGGACGGGGAGCTGTTTTTT. The chain employs TRBV6-5 and TRBJ2-2, with a possible D match to TRBD2 (6 bases). V was trimmed by 6 bases and J by 7 bases, leaving 12 bases between them. CDR1 is MNHEY and CDR2 is SVGAGI in the germline V gene. This CDR3 has 13 amino acids.

The chain employs TRBV6-5 and TRBJ1-2; 9 bases match TRBD1. V lost 8 bases to trimming and J lost 4 bases; unmatched junction nucleotides: 11. There are 15 residues in the CDR3. Germline lookup yields CDR1 MNHEY and CDR2 SVGAGI. In DNA form, the CDR3 reads TGTGCCAGCTCAGAGGGACAGGGCCTATCCTATGGCTACACCTTC. Its translation is CASSEGQGLSYGYTF.

The chain carries TRBV6-5 and TRBJ2-1, with D possibly TRBD2 on 6 matching bases. The ends were cut back, 0 bases at V and 4 bases at J, with 13 bases in the middle. The V gene's germline CDR1 is MNHEY and CDR2 SVGAGI. The CDR3 is 16 residues long. CDR3 sequence reads: CASSYSGGANYNEQFF. CDR3 coding DNA: TGTGCCAGCAGTTACTCTGGCGGGGCCAATTACAATGAGCAGTTCTTC.

The genes are TRBV4-1 and TRBJ1-4; 9 bases align to TRBD1. CDR3 length: 15 amino acids. V gave up 5 bases and J gave up 0 bases; unmatched junction bases: 1. CDR1 is MGHRA, CDR2 YSYEKL, per germline. The CDR3 spells CASSDRGATNEKLFF. The CDR3 DNA is TGCGCCAGCAGCGACAGGGGGGCAACTAATGAAAAACTGTTTTTT.

The chain couples TRBV10-3 to TRBJ2-3; D gene unclear. The CDR3 sequence is 13 residues long. Germline loops: CDR1 ENHRY, CDR2 SYGVKD. V was cut by 2 bases and J by 6 bases, with 9 bases left in between. Here the CDR3 DNA reads TGTGCCATCAGTGAGACAGCCGAGGATACGCAGTATTTT. Translating gives CAISETAEDTQYF.

V is TRBV10-1 and J is TRBJ2-3; 9 nucleotides agree with TRBD2. Germline CDR1 and CDR2: WNHNN and SYGVQD (reference sequence). The CDR3 length is 15 residues. The V segment lost 2 bases and the J segment 5 bases; nucleotides outside the gene matches: 5. CDR3 region: CASSENSGGGDTQYF. CDR3 DNA: TGCGCCAGCAGTGAGAATAGCGGGGGTGGAGATACGCAGTATTTT.

This CDR3 reads CASRAQRQGNTEAFF. In nucleotides, the CDR3 is TGTGCCAGCAGGGCGCAACGACAGGGGAACACTGAAGCTTTCTTT. The V gene is TRBV2, the J gene TRBJ1-1, with 7 nucleotides matching TRBD1. The CDR3 is made up of 15 amino acids. J gave up 1 base and V 6 bases, and 8 bases lay outside the gene matches. Germline V gives CDR1 SNHLY, CDR2 FYNNEI.

The chain carries TRBV6-5 and TRBJ2-5; TRBD2 matches 7 bases. V shed 2 bases, J shed 7 bases, and the junction held 7 bases outside the gene matches. The germline CDR1 and CDR2 sequences are MNHEY and SVGAGI. The CDR3 contains 14 residues. The CDR3 spells CASSYGGEALTQYF. The DNA of the CDR3 is TGTGCCAGCAGTTACGGGGGGGAAGCCCTGACCCAGTACTTC.

The chain combines TRBV29-1 with TRBJ2-3; 10 nucleotides match TRBD2. CDR1 and CDR2 from the germline V gene are SQVTM and ANQGSEA. The trim removed 1 base at V and 1 base at J, leaving 5 bases unmatched. The CDR3 is 16 residues long. CDR3 DNA: TGCAGCGTTGAAGGCCGGACTAGCGGACGCACAGATACGCAGTATTTT. Amino acids: CSVEGRTSGRTDTQYF.